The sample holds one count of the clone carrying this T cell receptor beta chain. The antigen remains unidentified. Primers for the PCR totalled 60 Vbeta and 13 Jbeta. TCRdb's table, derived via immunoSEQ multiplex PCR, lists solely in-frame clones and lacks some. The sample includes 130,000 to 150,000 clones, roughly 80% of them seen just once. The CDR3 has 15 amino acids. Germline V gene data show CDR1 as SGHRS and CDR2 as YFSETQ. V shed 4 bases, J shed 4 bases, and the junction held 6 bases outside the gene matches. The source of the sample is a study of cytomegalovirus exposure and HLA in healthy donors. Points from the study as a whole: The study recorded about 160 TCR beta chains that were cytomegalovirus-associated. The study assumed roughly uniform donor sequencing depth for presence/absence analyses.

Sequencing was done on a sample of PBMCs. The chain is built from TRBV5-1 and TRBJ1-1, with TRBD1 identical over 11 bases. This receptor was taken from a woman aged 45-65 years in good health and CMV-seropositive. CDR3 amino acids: CASSLGQGALTEAFF. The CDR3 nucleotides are TGCGCCAGCAGCCTCGGACAGGGGGCGCTCACTGAAGCTTTCTTT. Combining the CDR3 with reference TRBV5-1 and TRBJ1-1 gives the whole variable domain KAGVTQTPRYLIKTRGQQVTLSCSPISGHRSVSWYQQTPGQGLQFLFEYFSETQRNKGNFPGRFSGRQFSNSRSEMNVSTLELGDSALYLCASSLGQGALTEAFFGQGTRLTVV.